Below are 6 T cell receptor beta chains sequenced from a single sample in a study of human T cells and chemical hapten exposure. Time point given: patch test 3, about 24 weeks after DPC sensitization. Treatment indicated: therapeutic diphenylcyclopropenone sensitization with weekly scalp DPC. TCRdb redid the calling of the RACE reads with MiXCR, one entry per CDR3 protein. Here the sample spans fewer than 200,000 distinct CDR3 sequences, about a quarter being singletons. Sequences were derived from whole blood, sampled in connection with sensitization to the hapten diphenylcyclopropenone (DPC). These receptors came from a woman aged 18 to 35 with alopecia areata. Some clones in this sample may be carry-over from other donors' samples.

A few counts support this clonotype. V is TRBV5-1 and J is TRBJ2-5, with D possibly matching TRBD1 (6 bases). Trimming pared 7 bases from V and 7 bases from J, leaving 20 bases between. CDR3 length: 14 residues. Germline loops: CDR1 SGHRS, CDR2 YFSETQ. The CDR3 loop is CASRPTGPEGTQYF. CDR3 DNA: TGCGCCAGCCGCCCTACAGGGCCCGAAGGGACCCAGTACTTC.

The gene calls are TRBV28 and TRBJ2-1, with 16 bases aligning to TRBD2. Germline CDR1 is MDHEN and CDR2 is SYDVKM. The CDR3 is 18 amino acids. V lost 0 bases and J lost 9; bases outside the gene matches: 8. The DNA for the CDR3 is TGTGCCAGCAGTTTATGGGGGACTAGCGGGAGGGCCGATCTTGAGCAGTTCTTC. It encodes CASSLWGTSGRADLEQFF.

This clonotype was picked up many times. The V call is TRBV20-1, the J call TRBJ2-7; D perhaps matches TRBD2 (6 bases). Germline CDR1 DFQATT, CDR2 SNEGSKA (reference sequence). Trimming removed 5 bases from V and 5 bases from J, with 19 bases in between. The CDR3 sequence is 14 residues long. The CDR3 loop is CSAGGTPSGNEQYF. The DNA of the CDR3 is TGCAGTGCTGGGGGGACGCCCTCAGGAAACGAGCAGTACTTC.

This clonotype came up a few times. This chain uses TRBV12-3 or TRBV12-4 with TRBJ2-1; either TRBD1 or TRBD2 may fit D (6 bases each). This CDR3 is built from 11 residues. Trimming shortened V by 7 bases and J by 10 bases, and 11 bases separated the two germline ends. CDR3 in DNA: TGTGCCAGCAATCACGGGGGCGAGCAGTTCTTC. Its protein product is CASNHGGEQFF.

This chain joins TRBV7-9 and TRBJ2-7, with TRBD1 identical over 10 bases. The length of the CDR3 is 15 residues. Germline CDR1 and CDR2: SEHNR and FQNEAQ (reference sequence). V lost 1 base to trimming and J lost 6 bases; unmatched junction nucleotides: 6. The CDR3 DNA reads as TGTGCCAGCAGCTTAGACGGGACAGGGGTGCGCGAGCAGTACTTC. Its translation: CASSLDGTGVREQYF.

The chain has TRBV7-9 and TRBJ2-1; D unresolved. This CDR3 is built from 14 residues. Trimming shortened V by 1 base and J by 8 bases, and 12 bases separated the two germline ends. CDR1 is SEHNR, CDR2 FQNEAQ, per germline (reference sequence). The CDR3 region is CASSLGVTPDEQFF. In nucleotides, the CDR3 is TGTGCCAGCAGCTTAGGAGTGACACCCGATGAGCAGTTCTTC.